Listed below are T cell receptor beta chains from one sample, sequenced in a study of cytomegalovirus exposure and HLA in healthy donors. Assay: immunoSEQ multiplex PCR; the TCRdb copy retains only in-frame clones and omits some. This repertoire shows 200,000 to 250,000 clones, around 86% found once; its top ten account for 2% to 2.5%. Sequences were obtained from PBMCs. These receptors came from a woman aged 18-29 years in good health and CMV-seropositive. The CDR3 runs from the conserved cysteine through the conserved F or W. A D gene is named only where the DNA matches it firmly. Only part of the rows carry a size: once, few, many, or a class if the clone is expanded.

clone size: NA
D gene: NA
J gene: TRBJ2-1
CDR3 length: 16
V gene: TRBV27
CDR3 protein: CASSLWGQGSYNEQFF
CDR3 DNA: TGTGCCAGCAGTTTATGGGGGCAGGGATCCTACAATGAGCAGTTCTTC

clone size: NA
D gene: TRBD2
J gene: TRBJ2-7
CDR3 length: 16
V gene: TRBV4-1
CDR3 protein: CASSFDGLAANYEQYF
CDR3 DNA: TGCGCCAGCAGCTTTGATGGACTAGCGGCAAACTACGAGCAGTACTTC

clone size: NA
D gene: TRBD2
J gene: TRBJ2-1
CDR3 length: 13
V gene: TRBV27
CDR3 protein: CASSLIAGNEQFF
CDR3 DNA: TGTGCCAGCAGTTTAATAGCGGGGAATGAGCAGTTCTTC

clone size: NA
D gene: TRBD1
J gene: TRBJ1-1
CDR3 length: 13
V gene: TRBV19
CDR3 protein: CASQDRANTEAFF
CDR3 DNA: TGTGCCAGTCAGGACAGGGCGAACACTGAAGCTTTCTTT

clone size: NA
D gene: NA
J gene: TRBJ1-5
CDR3 length: 15
V gene: TRBV18
CDR3 protein: CASSPDSHRNQPQHF
CDR3 DNA: TGTGCCAGCTCACCTGACAGTCATCGCAATCAGCCCCAGCATTTT

clone size: NA
D gene: TRBD2
J gene: TRBJ2-7
CDR3 length: 16
V gene: TRBV28
CDR3 protein: CASSLRTSGRGYEQYF
CDR3 DNA: TGTGCCAGCAGTTTAAGAACTAGCGGGAGGGGTTACGAGCAGTACTTC

clone size: NA
D gene: NA
J gene: TRBJ1-1
CDR3 length: 15
V gene: TRBV9
CDR3 protein: CASSVDGGTATEAFF
CDR3 DNA: TGTGCCAGCAGCGTAGATGGGGGGACGGCCACTGAAGCTTTCTTT

clone size: NA
D gene: NA
J gene: TRBJ2-7
CDR3 length: 15
V gene: TRBV18
CDR3 protein: CASSPARQGGNEQYF
CDR3 DNA: TGTGCCAGCTCACCTGCCAGACAGGGAGGTAACGAGCAGTACTTC

clone size: NA
D gene: NA
J gene: TRBJ2-7
CDR3 length: 12
V gene: TRBV30
CDR3 protein: CAWSLTQSEQYF
CDR3 DNA: TGTGCCTGGAGTCTCACACAGTCAGAGCAGTACTTC

clone size: NA
D gene: NA
J gene: TRBJ1-4
CDR3 length: 14
V gene: TRBV5-1
CDR3 protein: CASSSGSTNEKLFF
CDR3 DNA: TGCGCCAGCAGCTCAGGATCAACTAATGAAAAACTGTTTTTT

clone size: once
D gene: TRBD1
J gene: TRBJ1-1
CDR3 length: 14
V gene: TRBV9
CDR3 protein: CASSVGTGGTEAFF
CDR3 DNA: TGTGCCAGCAGCGTAGGGACAGGGGGAACTGAAGCTTTCTTT

clone size: NA
D gene: NA
J gene: TRBJ2-6
CDR3 length: 14
V gene: TRBV2
CDR3 protein: CATLPGSGANVLTF
CDR3 DNA: TGTGCCACCCTTCCGGGCTCTGGGGCCAACGTCCTGACTTTC

clone size: NA
D gene: TRBD2
J gene: TRBJ2-1
CDR3 length: 15
V gene: TRBV11-3
CDR3 protein: CASSSRTSHYNEQFF
CDR3 DNA: TGTGCCAGCAGCTCCCGGACTAGCCACTACAATGAGCAGTTCTTC

clone size: NA
D gene: NA
J gene: TRBJ1-5
CDR3 length: 15
V gene: TRBV19
CDR3 protein: CASSIGQVLNQPQHF
CDR3 DNA: TGTGCCAGTAGTATAGGACAGGTACTGAATCAGCCCCAGCATTTT

clone size: NA
D gene: TRBD1
J gene: TRBJ1-3
CDR3 length: 16
V gene: TRBV9
CDR3 protein: CASSVGQGRAGNTIYF
CDR3 DNA: TGTGCCAGCAGCGTGGGACAGGGTAGGGCTGGAAACACCATATATTTT

clone size: NA
D gene: TRBD2
J gene: TRBJ2-1
CDR3 length: 15
V gene: TRBV7-8
CDR3 protein: CASSLVRGRNNEQFF
CDR3 DNA: TGTGCCAGCAGCTTAGTCCGCGGGAGGAACAATGAGCAGTTCTTC

clone size: NA
D gene: NA
J gene: TRBJ2-3
CDR3 length: 13
V gene: TRBV28
CDR3 protein: CASVDFATDTQYF
CDR3 DNA: TGTGCCAGCGTGGACTTTGCCACAGATACGCAGTATTTT

clone size: once
D gene: TRBD2
J gene: TRBJ2-3
CDR3 length: 18
V gene: TRBV30
CDR3 protein: CAWRGSSGRRIGTDTQYF
CDR3 DNA: TGTGCCTGGAGGGGATCTAGCGGGAGGCGAATAGGGACAGATACGCAGTATTTT

clone size: few
D gene: NA
J gene: TRBJ2-7
CDR3 length: 14
V gene: TRBV28
CDR3 protein: CASSFPGTANEQYF
CDR3 DNA: TGTGCCAGCAGTTTCCCTGGAACAGCTAACGAGCAGTACTTC

clone size: NA
D gene: NA
J gene: TRBJ1-1
CDR3 length: 14
V gene: TRBV5-5
CDR3 protein: CASSLDPQGTEAFF
CDR3 DNA: TGTGCCAGCAGCTTGGACCCACAGGGCACTGAAGCTTTCTTT

clone size: NA
D gene: TRBD2
J gene: TRBJ2-3
CDR3 length: 17
V gene: TRBV9
CDR3 protein: CASSVSPGGGVSDTQYF
CDR3 DNA: TGTGCCAGCAGCGTTTCCCCGGGAGGGGGGGTGTCCGATACGCAGTATTTT

clone size: NA
D gene: TRBD1
J gene: TRBJ1-4
CDR3 length: 16
V gene: TRBV15
CDR3 protein: CATSRDRGWTNEKLFF
CDR3 DNA: TGTGCCACCAGCAGAGACAGGGGGTGGACTAATGAAAAACTGTTTTTT

clone size: NA
D gene: TRBD1
J gene: TRBJ2-7
CDR3 length: 17
V gene: TRBV10-3
CDR3 protein: CAIRTTGGSGNADEQYF
CDR3 DNA: TGTGCCATCAGGACGACAGGGGGCAGCGGGAACGCGGACGAGCAGTACTTC

clone size: NA
D gene: TRBD1
J gene: TRBJ2-5
CDR3 length: 16
V gene: TRBV5-4
CDR3 protein: CASSRARGQAQETQYF
CDR3 DNA: TGTGCCAGCAGCCGGGCCCGGGGACAGGCCCAAGAGACCCAGTACTTC

clone size: few
D gene: NA
J gene: TRBJ2-7
CDR3 length: 13
V gene: TRBV12-5
CDR3 protein: CASGSPAVYEQYF
CDR3 DNA: TGTGCTAGTGGTAGCCCGGCGGTTTACGAGCAGTACTTC

clone size: few
D gene: NA
J gene: TRBJ1-1
CDR3 length: 14
V gene: TRBV6-5
CDR3 protein: CASRVTGPNTEAFF
CDR3 DNA: TGTGCCAGCAGGGTTACAGGGCCGAACACTGAAGCTTTCTTT

clone size: NA
D gene: NA
J gene: TRBJ2-7
CDR3 length: 15
V gene: TRBV5-1
CDR3 protein: CASSLAGGQGDEQYF
CDR3 DNA: TGCGCCAGCAGCCTTGCAGGGGGGCAAGGCGACGAGCAGTACTTC

clone size: NA
D gene: TRBD2
J gene: TRBJ2-7
CDR3 length: 17
V gene: TRBV11-2
CDR3 protein: CASSTRLAGRSSYEQYF
CDR3 DNA: TGTGCCAGCAGCACCCGACTAGCGGGAAGGAGCTCCTACGAGCAGTACTTC

clone size: NA
D gene: NA
J gene: TRBJ1-4
CDR3 length: 15
V gene: TRBV7-9
CDR3 protein: CASSLGYGRGEKLFF
CDR3 DNA: TGTGCCAGCAGCTTAGGATACGGGAGAGGTGAAAAACTGTTTTTT

clone size: NA
D gene: NA
J gene: TRBJ2-7
CDR3 length: 12
V gene: TRBV30
CDR3 protein: CAWTRSPYEQYF
CDR3 DNA: TGTGCCTGGACCAGGTCACCCTACGAGCAGTACTTC